This T cell receptor (beta chain) was retrieved from a study of blood T cell repertoires in COVID-19. Study context: The study drew acute and convalescent COVID-19 samples from the United States, Italy and Spain.

Generated by immunoSEQ multiplex PCR, the TCRdb table keeps only in-frame clones and is missing some. The data hold about 250,000 clones, with about 80% observed a single time. V dropped 3 bases and J dropped 7 bases, with 13 bases sitting between them. The V gene's germline CDR1 is MNHNS and CDR2 SASEGT. The CDR3 spans 13 residues. The sequence was collected from an elderly man with acute or convalescent COVID-19. This chain connects TRBV6-1 to TRBJ2-7; D uncertain. Input material: peripheral blood. The CDR3 DNA follows: TGTGCCAGCAGTGACCCAAGCCCACGGGAGCAGTACTTC. This encodes CASSDPSPREQYF.